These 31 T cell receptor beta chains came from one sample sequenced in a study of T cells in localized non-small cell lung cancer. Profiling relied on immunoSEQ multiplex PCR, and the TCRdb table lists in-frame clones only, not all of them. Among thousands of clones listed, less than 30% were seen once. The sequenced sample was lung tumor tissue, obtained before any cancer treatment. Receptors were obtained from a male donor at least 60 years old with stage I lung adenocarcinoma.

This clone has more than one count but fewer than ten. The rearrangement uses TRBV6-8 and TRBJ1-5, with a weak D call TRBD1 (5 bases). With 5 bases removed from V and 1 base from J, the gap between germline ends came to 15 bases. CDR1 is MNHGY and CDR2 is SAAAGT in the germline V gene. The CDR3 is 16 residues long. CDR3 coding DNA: TGTGCCAGCAGTCAACCGGGACGGAGGAGCAATCAGCCCCAGCATTTT. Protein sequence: CASSQPGRRSNQPQHF.

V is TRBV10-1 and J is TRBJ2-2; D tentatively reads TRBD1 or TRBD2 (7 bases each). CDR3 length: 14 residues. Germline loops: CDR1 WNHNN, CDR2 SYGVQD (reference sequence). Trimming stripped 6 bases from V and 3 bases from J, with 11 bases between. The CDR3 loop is CASSSGGDTGELFF. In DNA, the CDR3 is TGCGCCAGCAGCTCAGGGGGGGACACCGGGGAGCTGTTTTTT.

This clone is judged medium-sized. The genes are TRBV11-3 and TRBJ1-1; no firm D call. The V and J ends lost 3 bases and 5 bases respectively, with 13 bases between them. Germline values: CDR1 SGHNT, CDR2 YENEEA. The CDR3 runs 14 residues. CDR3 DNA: TGTGCCAGCAGCTTGGGCGGGCGGGAGACTGAAGCTTTCTTT. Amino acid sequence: CASSLGGRETEAFF.

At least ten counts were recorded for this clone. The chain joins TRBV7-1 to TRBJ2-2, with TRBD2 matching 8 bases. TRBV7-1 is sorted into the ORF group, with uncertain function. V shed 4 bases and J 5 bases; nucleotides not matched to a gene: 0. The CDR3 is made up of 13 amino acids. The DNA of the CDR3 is TGTGCCAGCAGCTTAGCGGGAACCGGGGAGCTGTTTTTT. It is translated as CASSLAGTGELFF.

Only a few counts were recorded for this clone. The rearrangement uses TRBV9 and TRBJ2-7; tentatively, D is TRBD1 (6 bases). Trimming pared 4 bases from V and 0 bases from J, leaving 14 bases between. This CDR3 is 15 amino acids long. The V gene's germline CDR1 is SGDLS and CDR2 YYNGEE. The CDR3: CASSLRGASSYEQYF. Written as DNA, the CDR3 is TGTGCCAGCAGCCTCAGGGGTGCTAGCTCCTACGAGCAGTACTTC.

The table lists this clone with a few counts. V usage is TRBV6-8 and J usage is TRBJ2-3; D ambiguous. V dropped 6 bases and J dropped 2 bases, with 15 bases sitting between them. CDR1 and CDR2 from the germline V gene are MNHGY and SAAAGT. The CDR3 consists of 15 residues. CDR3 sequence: CASSLLSGTTDTQYF. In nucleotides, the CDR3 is TGTGCCAGCAGCCTCCTTTCCGGAACCACAGATACGCAGTATTTT.

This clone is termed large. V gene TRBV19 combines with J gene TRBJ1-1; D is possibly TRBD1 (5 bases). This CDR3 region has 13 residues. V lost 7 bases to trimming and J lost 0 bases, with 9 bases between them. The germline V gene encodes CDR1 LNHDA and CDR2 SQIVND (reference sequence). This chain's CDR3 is CASIDSLNTEAFF. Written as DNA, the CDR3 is TGTGCCAGTATAGACAGCCTGAACACTGAAGCTTTCTTT.

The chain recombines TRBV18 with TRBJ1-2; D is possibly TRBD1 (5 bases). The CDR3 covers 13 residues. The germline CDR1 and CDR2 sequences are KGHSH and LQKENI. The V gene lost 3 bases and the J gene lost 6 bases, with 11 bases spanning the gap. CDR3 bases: TGTGCCAGCTCACCGGCAGGGAACGATGGCTACACCTTC. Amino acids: CASSPAGNDGYTF.

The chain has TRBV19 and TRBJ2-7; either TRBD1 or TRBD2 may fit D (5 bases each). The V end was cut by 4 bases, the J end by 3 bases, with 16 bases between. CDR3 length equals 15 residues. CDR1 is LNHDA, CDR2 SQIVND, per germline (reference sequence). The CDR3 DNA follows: TGTGCCAGTAGTACGACAGCTCAAGAGGGCTACGAGCAGTACTTC. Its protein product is CASSTTAQEGYEQYF.

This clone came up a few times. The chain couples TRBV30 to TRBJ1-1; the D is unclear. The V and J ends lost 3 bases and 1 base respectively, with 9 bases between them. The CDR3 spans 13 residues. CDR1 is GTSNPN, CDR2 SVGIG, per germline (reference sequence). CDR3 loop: CAWSPDGNTEAFF. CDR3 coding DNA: TGTGCCTGGAGCCCAGACGGGAACACTGAAGCTTTCTTT.

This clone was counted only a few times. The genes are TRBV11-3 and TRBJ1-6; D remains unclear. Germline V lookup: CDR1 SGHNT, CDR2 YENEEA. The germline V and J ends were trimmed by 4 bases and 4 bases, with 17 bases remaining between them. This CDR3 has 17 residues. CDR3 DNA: TGTGCCAGCAGCTCAACTGTGGGCGTCGGGTATAATTCACCCCTCCACTTT. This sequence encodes CASSSTVGVGYNSPLHF.

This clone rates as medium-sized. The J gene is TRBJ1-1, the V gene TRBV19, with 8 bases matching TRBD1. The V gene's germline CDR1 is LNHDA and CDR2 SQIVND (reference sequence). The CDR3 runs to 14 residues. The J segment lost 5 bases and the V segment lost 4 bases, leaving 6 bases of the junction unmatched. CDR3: CASSTLRGRTEAFF. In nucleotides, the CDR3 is TGTGCCAGTAGTACCCTCAGGGGGCGTACTGAAGCTTTCTTT.

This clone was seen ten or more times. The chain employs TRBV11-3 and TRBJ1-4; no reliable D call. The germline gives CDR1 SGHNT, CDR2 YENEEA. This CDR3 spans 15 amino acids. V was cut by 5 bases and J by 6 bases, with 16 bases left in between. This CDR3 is CASSRSPGVDEKLFF. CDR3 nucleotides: TGTGCCAGCAGCCGAAGTCCGGGCGTTGATGAAAAACTGTTTTTT. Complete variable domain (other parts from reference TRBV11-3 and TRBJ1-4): EAGVVQSPRYKIIEKKQPVAFWCNPISGHNTLYWYLQNLGQGPELLIRYENEEAVDDSQLPKDRFSAERLKGVDSTLKIQPAELGDSAVYLCASSRSPGVDEKLFFGSGTQLSVL.

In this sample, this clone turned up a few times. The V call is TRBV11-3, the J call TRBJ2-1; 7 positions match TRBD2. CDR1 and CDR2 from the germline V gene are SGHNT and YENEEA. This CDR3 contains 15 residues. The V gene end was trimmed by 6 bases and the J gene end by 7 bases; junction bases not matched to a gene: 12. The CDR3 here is CASSLSIREGNEQFF. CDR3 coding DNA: TGTGCCAGCAGTCTGTCGATCAGGGAGGGGAATGAGCAGTTCTTC.

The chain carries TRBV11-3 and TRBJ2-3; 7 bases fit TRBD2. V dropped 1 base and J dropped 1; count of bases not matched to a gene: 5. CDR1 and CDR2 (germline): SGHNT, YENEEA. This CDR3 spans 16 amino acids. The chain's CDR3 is CASSLVPGGRTDTQYF. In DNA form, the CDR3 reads TGTGCCAGCAGCTTAGTACCGGGGGGACGCACAGATACGCAGTATTTT.

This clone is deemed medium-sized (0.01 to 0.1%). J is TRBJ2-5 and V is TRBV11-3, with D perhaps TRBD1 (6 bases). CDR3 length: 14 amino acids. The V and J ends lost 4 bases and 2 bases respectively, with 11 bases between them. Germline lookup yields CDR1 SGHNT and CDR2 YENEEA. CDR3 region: CASSSGQQQETQYF. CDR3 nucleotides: TGTGCCAGCAGCTCTGGACAGCAGCAAGAGACCCAGTACTTC. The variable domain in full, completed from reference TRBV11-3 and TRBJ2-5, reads EAGVVQSPRYKIIEKKQPVAFWCNPISGHNTLYWYLQNLGQGPELLIRYENEEAVDDSQLPKDRFSAERLKGVDSTLKIQPAELGDSAVYLCASSSGQQQETQYFGPGTRLLVL.

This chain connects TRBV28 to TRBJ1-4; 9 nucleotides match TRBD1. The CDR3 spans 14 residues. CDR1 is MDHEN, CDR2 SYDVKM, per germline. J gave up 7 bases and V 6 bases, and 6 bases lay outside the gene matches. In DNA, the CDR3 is TGTGCCAGCAGGTCGGGACAGGGTACTGAAAAACTGTTTTTT. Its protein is CASRSGQGTEKLFF.

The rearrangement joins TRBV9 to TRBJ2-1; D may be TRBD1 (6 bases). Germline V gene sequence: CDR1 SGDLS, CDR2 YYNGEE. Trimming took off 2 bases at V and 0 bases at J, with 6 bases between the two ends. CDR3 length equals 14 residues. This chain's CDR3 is CASSVDSSYNEQFF. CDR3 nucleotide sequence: TGTGCCAGCAGCGTGGACAGCTCCTACAATGAGCAGTTCTTC.

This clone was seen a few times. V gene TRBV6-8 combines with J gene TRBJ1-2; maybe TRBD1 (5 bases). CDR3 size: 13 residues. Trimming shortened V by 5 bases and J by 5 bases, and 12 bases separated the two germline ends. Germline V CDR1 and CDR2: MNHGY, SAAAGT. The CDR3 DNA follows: TGTGCCAGCAGTGTCACGCAGGGATATGGCTACACCTTC. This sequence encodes CASSVTQGYGYTF.

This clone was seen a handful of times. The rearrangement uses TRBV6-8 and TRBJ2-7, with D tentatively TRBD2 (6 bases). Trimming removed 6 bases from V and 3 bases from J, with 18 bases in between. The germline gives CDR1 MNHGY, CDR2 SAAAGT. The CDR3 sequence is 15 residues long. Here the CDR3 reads CASSPLGGGIYEQYF. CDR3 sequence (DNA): TGTGCCAGCAGCCCACTTGGGGGAGGAATCTACGAGCAGTACTTC.

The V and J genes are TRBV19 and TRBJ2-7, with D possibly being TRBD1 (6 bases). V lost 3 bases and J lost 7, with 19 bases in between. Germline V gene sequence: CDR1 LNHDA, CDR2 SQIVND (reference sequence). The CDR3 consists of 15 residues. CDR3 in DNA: TGTGCCAGTAGTATTCGCCGGGACACAACGCTGGAGCAGTACTTC. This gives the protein CASSIRRDTTLEQYF.

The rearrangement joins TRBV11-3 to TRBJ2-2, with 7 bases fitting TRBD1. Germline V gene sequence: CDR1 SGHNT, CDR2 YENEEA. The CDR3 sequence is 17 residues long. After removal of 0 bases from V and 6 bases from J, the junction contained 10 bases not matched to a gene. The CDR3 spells CASSLDADRADAGELFF. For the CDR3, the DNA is TGTGCCAGCAGCTTAGATGCCGACAGGGCGGATGCCGGGGAGCTGTTTTTT.

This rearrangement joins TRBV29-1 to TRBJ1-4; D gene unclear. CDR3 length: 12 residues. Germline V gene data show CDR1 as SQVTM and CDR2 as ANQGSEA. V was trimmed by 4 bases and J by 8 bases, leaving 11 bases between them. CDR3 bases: TGCAGCGTTGGAGGGCCCAGGGAAAAACTGTTTTTT. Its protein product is CSVGGPREKLFF.

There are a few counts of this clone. The CDR3 here is CASSRETSGGSYEQYF. CDR3 coding DNA: TGTGCCAGCAGCCGGGAAACTAGCGGGGGATCCTACGAGCAGTACTTC. The chain combines TRBV28 with TRBJ2-7; 11 nucleotides match TRBD2. The CDR3 is made up of 16 amino acids. With 6 bases clipped from V and 1 base from J, the junction kept 8 bases outside the gene matches. Germline-derived CDR1 and CDR2 are MDHEN and SYDVKM. The whole variable domain, filled in from reference TRBV28 and TRBJ2-7, reads DVKVTQSSRYLVKRTGEKVFLECVQDMDHENMFWYRQDPGLGLRLIYFSYDVKMKEKGDIPEGYSVSREKKERFSLILESASTNQTSMYLCASSRETSGGSYEQYFGPGTRLTVT.

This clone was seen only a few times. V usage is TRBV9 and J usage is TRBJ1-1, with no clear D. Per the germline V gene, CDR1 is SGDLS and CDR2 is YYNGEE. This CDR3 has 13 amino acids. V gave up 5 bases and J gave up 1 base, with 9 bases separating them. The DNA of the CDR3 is TGTGCCAGCAGTCGGGAGGGGAACACTGAAGCTTTCTTT. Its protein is CASSREGNTEAFF.

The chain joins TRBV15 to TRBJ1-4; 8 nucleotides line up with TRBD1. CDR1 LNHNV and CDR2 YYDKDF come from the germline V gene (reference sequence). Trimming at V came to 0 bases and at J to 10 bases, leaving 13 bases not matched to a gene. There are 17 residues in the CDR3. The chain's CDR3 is CATSRELGRAQGGKLFF. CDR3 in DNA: TGTGCCACCAGCAGAGAACTAGGTCGGGCACAGGGGGGAAAACTGTTTTTT.

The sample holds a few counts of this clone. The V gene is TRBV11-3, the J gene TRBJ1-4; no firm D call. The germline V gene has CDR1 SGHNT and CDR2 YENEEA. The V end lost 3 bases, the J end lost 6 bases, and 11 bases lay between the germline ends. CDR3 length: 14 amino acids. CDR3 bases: TGTGCCAGCAGCTTGAATCAGGAGGATGAAAAACTGTTTTTT. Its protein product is CASSLNQEDEKLFF.

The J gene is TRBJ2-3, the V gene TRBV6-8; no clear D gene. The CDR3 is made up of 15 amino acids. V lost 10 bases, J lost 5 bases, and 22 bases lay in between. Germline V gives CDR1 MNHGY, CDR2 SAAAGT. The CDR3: CATSREPTRRDTQYF. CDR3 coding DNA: TGTGCCACCTCTCGCGAACCAACAAGAAGAGATACGCAGTATTTT.

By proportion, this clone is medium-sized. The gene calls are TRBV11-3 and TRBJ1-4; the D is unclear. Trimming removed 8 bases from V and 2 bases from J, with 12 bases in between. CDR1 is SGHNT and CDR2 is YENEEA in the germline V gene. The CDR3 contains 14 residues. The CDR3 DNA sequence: TGTGCCAGCCTCCAGGCGGCTACTAATGAAAAACTGTTTTTT. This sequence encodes CASLQAATNEKLFF.

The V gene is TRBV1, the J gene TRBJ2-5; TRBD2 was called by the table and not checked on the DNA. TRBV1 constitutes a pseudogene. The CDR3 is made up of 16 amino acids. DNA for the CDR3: TGCGCCAGCAGCCTCGGGACTAGCGGGCCCCAAGAGACCCAGTACTTC. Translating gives CASSLGTSGPQETQYF.

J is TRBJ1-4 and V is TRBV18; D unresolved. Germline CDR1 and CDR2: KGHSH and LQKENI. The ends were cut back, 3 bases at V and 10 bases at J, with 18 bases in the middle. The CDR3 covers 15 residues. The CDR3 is CASSPERTVRGKLFF. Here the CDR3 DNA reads TGTGCCAGCTCACCCGAGCGAACGGTCCGGGGAAAACTGTTTTTT.